The present T cell receptor beta chain was sequenced within a study of blood T cell repertoires in COVID-19. Study overall: There were acute and convalescent COVID-19 samples, and they came from the United States, Italy and Spain.

CDR1 is PRHDT, CDR2 FYEKMQ, per germline (reference sequence). The CDR3 totals 22 residues. J gave up 3 bases and V 1 base, and 19 bases lay outside the gene matches. Profiling relied on immunoSEQ multiplex PCR, and the TCRdb table lists in-frame clones only, not all of them. This sample has hundreds of thousands of clones, with 84% found just once. Source material: peripheral blood. This receptor was obtained from a human donor in a cohort sampled during active COVID-19. The rearrangement joins TRBV13 to TRBJ2-1; 12 nucleotides agree with TRBD2. CDR3 sequence: CASSLEADRWASGRAHYNEQFF. In nucleotides, the CDR3 is TGTGCCAGCAGCTTAGAAGCCGACAGGTGGGCTAGCGGGAGGGCCCACTACAATGAGCAGTTCTTC.